The 26 T cell receptor beta chains given below trace back to one sample, sequenced in a study of T cell responses to AZD1222 COVID-19 vaccine. Produced via immunoSEQ multiplex PCR; TCRdb's table is partial and in-frame only. The table shows hundreds of thousands of clones, with around 93% occurring only once. The starting material was peripheral blood, obtained on day 0 of MenACWY control vaccination. Receptors were obtained from an adult in good health.

V and J are TRBV2 and TRBJ1-1, with D uncertain. Trimming took off 4 bases at V and 2 bases at J, with 11 bases between the two ends. The CDR3 is made up of 14 amino acids. Germline CDR1 reads SNHLY; CDR2 reads FYNNEI. CDR3 in DNA: TGTGCCAGCAGTGCCCGAATGATAAACACTGAAGCTTTCTTT. Protein product: CASSARMINTEAFF.

V usage is TRBV6-5 and J usage is TRBJ1-3; possible D gene TRBD1, 6 bases. Germline CDR1 is MNHEY and CDR2 is SVGAGI. Trimming took off 4 bases at V and 4 bases at J, with 14 bases between the two ends. The CDR3 totals 15 residues. CDR3 sequence (DNA): TGTGCCAGCAGTTCCGGGACAACAAGGGGAAACACCATATATTTT. Translation: CASSSGTTRGNTIYF.

The chain combines TRBV10-1 with TRBJ2-2, with D perhaps matching TRBD2 (6 bases). The length of the CDR3 is 15 residues. V was shortened by 8 bases and J by 3 bases, with 16 bases between the two germline ends. Germline V gives CDR1 WNHNN, CDR2 SYGVQD (reference sequence). CDR3 bases: TGCGCCAGCCCCCCTGGAGGGCAGCACACCGGGGAGCTGTTTTTT. This gives the protein CASPPGGQHTGELFF.

The gene calls are TRBV27 and TRBJ2-1; D assignment may be TRBD1 or TRBD2 (5 bases each). The CDR3 loop spans 16 amino acids. The V end lost 3 bases, the J end lost 4 bases, and 16 bases lay between the germline ends. Germline V gene sequence: CDR1 MNHEY, CDR2 SMNVEV (reference sequence). CDR3 amino acids: CASSFRDPQAYNEQFF. The CDR3 DNA sequence: TGTGCCAGCAGTTTCCGGGACCCCCAAGCGTACAATGAGCAGTTCTTC.

This clone has just one count. The rearrangement links TRBV19 to TRBJ2-2; 9 bases line up with TRBD1. From germline, CDR1 is LNHDA and CDR2 SQIVND (reference sequence). With 7 bases clipped from V and 7 bases from J, the junction kept 10 bases outside the gene matches. The CDR3 has 15 residues. The CDR3 is CASKVGDRVVGELFF. The CDR3 nucleotides read TGTGCCAGTAAGGTTGGGGACAGGGTTGTCGGGGAGCTGTTTTTT. Full variable domain (rest looked up from reference TRBV19 and TRBJ2-2): DGGITQSPKYLFRKEGQNVTLSCEQNLNHDAMYWYRQDPGQGLRLIYYSQIVNDFQKGDIAEGYSVSREKKESFPLTVTSAQKNPTAFYLCASKVGDRVVGELFFGEGSRLTVL.

The chain carries TRBV4-2 and TRBJ2-3, with D possibly being TRBD2 (6 bases). CDR3 length equals 13 residues. Germline CDR1 reads LGHNA; CDR2 reads YNFKEQ. With 4 bases removed from V and 6 bases from J, the gap between germline ends came to 11 bases. In DNA form, the CDR3 reads TGTGCCAGCAGCCCTAGCGCCCTCGATACGCAGTATTTT. Translated: CASSPSALDTQYF.

The DNA of the CDR3 is TGTGCCAGCTCACAGGGGCAGGCTAACTATGGCTACACCTTC. Its protein product is CASSQGQANYGYTF. The V and J genes are TRBV18 and TRBJ1-2; TRBD1 might be the D (5 bases). Germline V lookup: CDR1 KGHSH, CDR2 LQKENI. Deletions cut 4 bases from V and 0 bases from J, with 9 bases between. The CDR3 loop spans 14 amino acids.

This chain connects TRBV7-2 to TRBJ1-4; no reliable D call. Looked up from germline, CDR1 is SGHTA and CDR2 is FQGNSA. The CDR3 length is 16 residues. V lost 1 base and J 8 bases, leaving 17 bases between the germline ends. The CDR3 DNA sequence: TGTGCCAGCAGCTTAGGGGTGATTCGGGCGGGGGAAAAACTGTTTTTT. This encodes CASSLGVIRAGEKLFF. The whole variable domain, remainder taken from reference TRBV7-2 and TRBJ1-4, is GAGVSQSPSNKVTEKGKDVELRCDPISGHTALYWYRQSLGQGLEFLIYFQGNSAPDKSGLPSDRFSAERTGGSVSTLTIQRTQQEDSAVYLCASSLGVIRAGEKLFFGSGTQLSVL.

V gene TRBV5-6 combines with J gene TRBJ2-5; 10 positions match TRBD2. V dropped 4 bases and J dropped 4; count of bases not matched to a gene: 4. The CDR3 sequence is 14 residues long. The germline V gene encodes CDR1 SGHDT and CDR2 YYEEEE. This CDR3 reads CASSLRTSGETQYF. The CDR3 DNA reads TGTGCCAGCAGCCTTAGGACTAGCGGAGAGACCCAGTACTTC.

This chain uses TRBV4-2 with TRBJ2-3; 15 bases map to TRBD2. The CDR3 is 17 residues long. Germline CDR1 LGHNA, CDR2 YNFKEQ. V dropped 4 bases and J dropped 5; count of bases not matched to a gene: 7. The CDR3 here is CASSPTGTSGGQDTQYF. The CDR3, as DNA: TGTGCCAGCAGCCCTACCGGGACTAGCGGGGGGCAAGATACGCAGTATTTT.

The CDR3 nucleotides read TGTGCCAGCAGTTTAAAAAGGGATTCGGAAAAACTGTTTTTT. Protein: CASSLKRDSEKLFF. V and J are TRBV27 and TRBJ1-4; D gene ambiguous. Germline CDR1 reads MNHEY; CDR2 reads SMNVEV (reference sequence). CDR3 length equals 14 residues. The V end lost 2 bases, the J end lost 8 bases, and 12 bases lay between the germline ends.

The chain carries TRBV15 and TRBJ1-2; 8 bases are a match to TRBD1. The CDR3 covers 13 residues. Germline V lookup: CDR1 LNHNV, CDR2 YYDKDF (reference sequence). Trimming at V came to 6 bases and at J to 9 bases, leaving 9 bases not matched to a gene. The CDR3 spells CATRGQDRYRYTF. The CDR3 DNA sequence: TGTGCCACCAGGGGACAGGACAGGTATCGCTACACCTTC.

The chain uses TRBV20-1 and TRBJ1-1; D not resolved. Germline CDR1 DFQATT, CDR2 SNEGSKA (reference sequence). Trimming removed 2 bases at V and 3 bases at J, with 4 bases between. The CDR3 is 11 residues long. Here the CDR3 DNA reads TGCAGTGCTAGATCGTACACTGAAGCTTTCTTT. Its protein is CSARSYTEAFF.

This chain connects TRBV7-2 to TRBJ1-3, with D unclear. The CDR3 covers 14 residues. Germline CDR1 and CDR2: SGHTA and FQGNSA. Trimming pared 5 bases from V and 0 bases from J, leaving 8 bases between. In DNA, the CDR3 is TGTGCCAGCAGCGCCAGTAACTCTGGAAACACCATATATTTT. It codes for CASSASNSGNTIYF.

The chain carries TRBV7-9 and TRBJ1-1; D gene uncertain. The V and J ends lost 4 bases and 0 bases respectively, with 9 bases between them. This CDR3 contains 14 residues. Germline V gene data show CDR1 as SEHNR and CDR2 as FQNEAQ (reference sequence). The CDR3 reads CASSSSTVNTEAFF. In nucleotides, the CDR3 is TGTGCCAGCAGCTCCTCGACCGTGAACACTGAAGCTTTCTTT.

Written as DNA, the CDR3 is TGTGCCAGCAGCTTACAGGGTTCATATGGCTACACCTTC. Protein: CASSLQGSYGYTF. This chain joins TRBV7-2 and TRBJ1-2, with TRBD1 as a possible D gene (5 bases). From germline, CDR1 is SGHTA and CDR2 FQGNSA. There are 13 residues in the CDR3. V was shortened by 2 bases and J by 5 bases, with 9 bases between the two germline ends.

The gene calls are TRBV7-8 and TRBJ1-2, with D unclear. Germline CDR1 and CDR2: SGHVS and FQNEAQ. This CDR3 spans 13 amino acids. V was clipped by 1 base and J by 1 base, with 4 bases between them. For the CDR3, the DNA is TGTGCCAGCAGCTTAGGGGTTAACTATGGCTACACCTTC. It yields the protein CASSLGVNYGYTF.

The V call is TRBV20-1, the J call TRBJ1-5, with D tentatively TRBD1 (5 bases). V was pared by 7 bases and J by 7 bases, with 11 bases between. The germline V gene encodes CDR1 DFQATT and CDR2 SNEGSKA (reference sequence). The CDR3 totals 11 residues. CDR3 coding DNA: TGCAGTGTGCCAGGGATACAGCCCCAGCATTTT. The encoded protein is CSVPGIQPQHF.

This chain joins TRBV27 and TRBJ2-2, with no clear D. V was cut by 5 bases and J by 1 base, with 8 bases left in between. The germline V gene has CDR1 MNHEY and CDR2 SMNVEV (reference sequence). The CDR3 consists of 14 residues. The CDR3 DNA follows: TGTGCCAGCAGTCGACCAAAGAACACCGGGGAGCTGTTTTTT. Translation gives CASSRPKNTGELFF.

V and J are TRBV7-2 and TRBJ1-4, with a tentative D call TRBD1 (5 bases). CDR3 length equals 15 residues. Germline V lookup: CDR1 SGHTA, CDR2 FQGNSA. Trimming shortened V by 4 bases and J by 8 bases, and 17 bases separated the two germline ends. DNA of the CDR3: TGTGCCAGCAGCTCCGCAGGGTTGAGTCGGGAAAAACTGTTTTTT. Protein product: CASSSAGLSREKLFF.

This sequence joins TRBV5-8 and TRBJ1-1; tentatively, D is TRBD1 (6 bases). The V and J ends lost 5 bases and 0 bases respectively, with 14 bases between them. CDR1 SGHTS and CDR2 YDEGEE come from the germline V gene. This CDR3 comprises 15 residues. The CDR3 region is CASSPLGGLNTEAFF. CDR3 coding DNA: TGTGCCAGCAGTCCCCTGGGGGGGCTGAACACTGAAGCTTTCTTT.

The chain employs TRBV14 and TRBJ2-1; no reliable D call. This CDR3 has 13 residues. CDR1 and CDR2 (germline): SGHDN, FVKESK. Trimming removed 4 bases from V and 4 bases from J, with 8 bases in between. CDR3 nucleotides: TGTGCCAGCAGCCTAGAAGTTTACAATGAGCAGTTCTTC. The encoded protein is CASSLEVYNEQFF.

In nucleotides, the CDR3 is TGTGCCAGCAGCACTCCGGGACAGGGTTCCGAGCAGTACTTC. Its translation: CASSTPGQGSEQYF. V gene TRBV11-2 combines with J gene TRBJ2-7, with 9 bases lining up with TRBD1. Germline V CDR1 and CDR2: SGHAT, FQNNGV. CDR3 length: 14 residues. The V segment lost 5 bases and the J segment 6 bases; nucleotides outside the gene matches: 8. Filled out from reference TRBV11-2 and TRBJ2-7, the complete variable domain reads EAGVAQSPRYKIIEKRQSVAFWCNPISGHATLYWYQQILGQGPKLLIQFQNNGVVDDSQLPKDRFSAERLKGVDSTLKIQPAKLEDSAVYLCASSTPGQGSEQYFGPGTRLTVT.

The rearrangement links TRBV5-1 to TRBJ2-5; no firm D call. Germline V gene sequence: CDR1 SGHRS, CDR2 YFSETQ. Trimming took 4 bases from V and 0 from J, leaving 7 bases between them. The CDR3 covers 13 residues. The CDR3 region has the DNA TGCGCCAGCAGCCCGGCGTACCAAGAGACCCAGTACTTC. Translation gives CASSPAYQETQYF.

The DNA for the CDR3 is TGTGCCAGCAGCTCCGCCCTCGGGACAGGCTCTGGAAACACCATATATTTT. Residues: CASSSALGTGSGNTIYF. The V call is TRBV7-9, the J call TRBJ1-3, with 8 nucleotides matching TRBD1. This CDR3 is built from 17 residues. The junction had 8 bases not matched to a gene; V was cut back by 4 bases and J by 0 bases. CDR1 and CDR2 (germline): SEHNR, FQNEAQ (reference sequence). Combining the CDR3 with reference TRBV7-9 and TRBJ1-3 gives the whole variable domain DTGVSQNPRHKITKRGQNVTFRCDPISEHNRLYWYRQTLGQGPEFLTYFQNEAQLEKSRLLSDRFSAERPKGSFSTLEIQRTEQGDSAMYLCASSSALGTGSGNTIYFGEGSWLTVV.

This chain uses TRBV6-5 with TRBJ1-5, with 9 bases matching TRBD1. The germline V gene has CDR1 MNHEY and CDR2 SVGAGI. After removal of 7 bases from V and 6 bases from J, the junction contained 4 bases not matched to a gene. The CDR3 consists of 13 residues. The CDR3 loop reads CASMGDRVQPQHF. The CDR3 nucleotides are TGTGCCAGCATGGGGGACAGGGTTCAGCCCCAGCATTTT.